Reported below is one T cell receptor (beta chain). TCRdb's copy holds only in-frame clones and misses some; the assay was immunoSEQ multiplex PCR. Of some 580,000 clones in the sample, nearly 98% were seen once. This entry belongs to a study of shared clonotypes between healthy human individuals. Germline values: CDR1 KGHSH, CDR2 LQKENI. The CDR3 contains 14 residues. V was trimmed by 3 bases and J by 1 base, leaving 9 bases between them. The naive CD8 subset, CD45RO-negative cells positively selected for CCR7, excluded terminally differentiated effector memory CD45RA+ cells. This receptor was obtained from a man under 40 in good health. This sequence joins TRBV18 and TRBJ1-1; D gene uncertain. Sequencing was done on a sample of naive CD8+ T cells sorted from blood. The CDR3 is CASSPFVENTEAFF. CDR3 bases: TGTGCCAGCTCACCTTTTGTTGAGAACACTGAAGCTTTCTTT. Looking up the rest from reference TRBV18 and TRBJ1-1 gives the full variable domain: NAGVMQNPRHLVRRRGQEARLRCSPMKGHSHVYWYRQLPEEGLKFMVYLQKENIIDESGMPKERFSAEFPKEGPSILRIQQVVRGDSAAYFCASSPFVENTEAFFGQGTRLTVV.